The clone carrying this TCR beta chain was seen at least ten times. CDR3 length equals 14 residues. Trimming shortened V by 3 bases and J by 5 bases, and 15 bases separated the two germline ends. Germline loops: CDR1 DFQATT, CDR2 SNEGSKA (reference sequence). A process of 5'RACE template switching, which added a universal primer site and UMIs, was used to make TCR cDNA. One entry per CDR3 protein results from TCRdb running MiXCR on the 5' RACE reads. The profile shows 20,000 to 25,000 distinct CDR3 sequences, less than 5.5% of them singletons. This sample stems from a study of T cells after yellow fever vaccination. Study-level findings and limits: After the booster, over 95% of CD4 and just over 85% of CD8 primary-response clones were re-detected. The CD4 compartment and the CD8 compartment contained a small share of clonotypes in common.

Specimen: PBMCs, either bulk or a sorted T-cell subset (CD4+, CD8+, memory, or dextramer-sorted; not recorded which), collected about 49 days after the first yellow fever vaccination. The receptor was derived from a man aged 18 to 29 who received the YFV17D yellow fever vaccine. The chain couples TRBV20-1 to TRBJ2-3; D is unresolved. The CDR3 DNA sequence: TGCAGTGCTAGTCGGTGGCCGGCTCTAGATACGCAGTATTTT. This encodes CSASRWPALDTQYF.